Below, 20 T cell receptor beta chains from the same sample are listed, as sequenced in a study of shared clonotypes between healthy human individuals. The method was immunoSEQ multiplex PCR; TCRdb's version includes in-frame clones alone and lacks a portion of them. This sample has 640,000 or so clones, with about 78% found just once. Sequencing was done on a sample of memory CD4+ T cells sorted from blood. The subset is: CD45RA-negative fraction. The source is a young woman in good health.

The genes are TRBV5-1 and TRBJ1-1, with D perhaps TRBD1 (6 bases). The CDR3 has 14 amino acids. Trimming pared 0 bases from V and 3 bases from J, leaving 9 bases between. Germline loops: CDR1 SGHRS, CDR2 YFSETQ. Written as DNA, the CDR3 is TGCGCCAGCAGCTTGGGACAGGAGGACACTGAAGCTTTCTTT. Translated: CASSLGQEDTEAFF.

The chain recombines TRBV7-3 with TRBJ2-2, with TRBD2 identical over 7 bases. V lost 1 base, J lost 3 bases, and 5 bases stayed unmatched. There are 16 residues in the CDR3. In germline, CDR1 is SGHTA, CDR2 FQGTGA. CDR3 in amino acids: CASSLKSGAYTGELFF. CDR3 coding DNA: TGTGCCAGCAGCTTAAAGAGCGGGGCATACACCGGGGAGCTGTTTTTT.

As DNA, the CDR3 is TGTGCCAGCAGTGAGGGCCAGAGGGGATCGTACTATGGCTACACCTTC. Protein product: CASSEGQRGSYYGYTF. The rearrangement uses TRBV25-1 and TRBJ1-2; TRBD1 might be the D (5 bases). Trimming stripped 3 bases from V and 3 bases from J, with 17 bases between. There are 16 residues in the CDR3. Germline CDR1 reads MGHDK; CDR2 reads SYGVNS.

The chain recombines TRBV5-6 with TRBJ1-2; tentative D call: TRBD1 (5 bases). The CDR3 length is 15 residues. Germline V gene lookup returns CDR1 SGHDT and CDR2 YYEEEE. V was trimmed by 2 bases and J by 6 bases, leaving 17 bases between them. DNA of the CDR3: TGTGCCAGCAGCTTTCTGGGACGGCCGGCCCATGGCTACACCTTC. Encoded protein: CASSFLGRPAHGYTF. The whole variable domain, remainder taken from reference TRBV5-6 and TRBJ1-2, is DAGVTQSPTHLIKTRGQQVTLRCSPKSGHDTVSWYQQALGQGPQFIFQYYEEEERQRGNFPDRFSGHQFPNYSSELNVNALLLGDSALYLCASSFLGRPAHGYTFGSGTRLTVV.

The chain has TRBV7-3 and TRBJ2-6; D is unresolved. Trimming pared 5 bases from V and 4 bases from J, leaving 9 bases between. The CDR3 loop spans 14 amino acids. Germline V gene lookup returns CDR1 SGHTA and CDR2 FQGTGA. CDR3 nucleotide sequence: TGTGCCAGCAGCATTTCTGGGGGGGCCAACGTCCTGACTTTC. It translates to CASSISGGANVLTF.

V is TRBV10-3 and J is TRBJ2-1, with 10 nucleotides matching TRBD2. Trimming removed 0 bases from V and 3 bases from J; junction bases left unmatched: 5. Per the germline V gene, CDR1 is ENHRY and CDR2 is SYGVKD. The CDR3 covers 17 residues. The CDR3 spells CAISESQSGRVYNEQFF. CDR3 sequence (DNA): TGTGCCATCAGTGAGTCGCAAAGCGGGAGGGTCTACAATGAGCAGTTCTTC.

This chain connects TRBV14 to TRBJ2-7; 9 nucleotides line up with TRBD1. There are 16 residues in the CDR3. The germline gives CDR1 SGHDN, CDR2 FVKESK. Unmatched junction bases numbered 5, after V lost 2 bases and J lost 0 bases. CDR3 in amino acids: CASSQQGQGSSYEQYF. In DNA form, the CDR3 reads TGTGCCAGCAGCCAACAGGGACAGGGCAGCTCCTACGAGCAGTACTTC.

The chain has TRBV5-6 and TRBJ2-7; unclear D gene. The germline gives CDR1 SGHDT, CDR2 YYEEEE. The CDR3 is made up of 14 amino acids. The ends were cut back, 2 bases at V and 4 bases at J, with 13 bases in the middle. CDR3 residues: CASSLRTDDYEQYF. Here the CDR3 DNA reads TGTGCCAGCAGCTTAAGGACCGACGATTACGAGCAGTACTTC.

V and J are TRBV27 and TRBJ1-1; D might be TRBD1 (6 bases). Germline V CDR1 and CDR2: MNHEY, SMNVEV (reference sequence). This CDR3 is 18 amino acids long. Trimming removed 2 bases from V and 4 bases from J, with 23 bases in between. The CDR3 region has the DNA TGTGCCAGCAGTTTAAAAGGGACATATGGGGATATGGTCACTGAAGCTTTCTTT. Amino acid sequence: CASSLKGTYGDMVTEAFF.

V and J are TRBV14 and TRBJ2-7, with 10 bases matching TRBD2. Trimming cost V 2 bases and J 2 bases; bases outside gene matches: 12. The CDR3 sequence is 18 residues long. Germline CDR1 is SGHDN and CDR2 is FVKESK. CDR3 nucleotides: TGTGCCAGCAGCCAACATCGGGCTAGCGGGAGAGTCACCTACGAGCAGTACTTC. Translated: CASSQHRASGRVTYEQYF.

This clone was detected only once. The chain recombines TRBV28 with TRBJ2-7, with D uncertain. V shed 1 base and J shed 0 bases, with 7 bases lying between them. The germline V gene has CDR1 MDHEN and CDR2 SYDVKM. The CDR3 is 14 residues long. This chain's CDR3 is CASSLSGNSYEQYF. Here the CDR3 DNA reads TGTGCCAGCAGTTTATCCGGAAACTCCTACGAGCAGTACTTC. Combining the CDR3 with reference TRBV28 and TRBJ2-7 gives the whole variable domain DVKVTQSSRYLVKRTGEKVFLECVQDMDHENMFWYRQDPGLGLRLIYFSYDVKMKEKGDIPEGYSVSREKKERFSLILESASTNQTSMYLCASSLSGNSYEQYFGPGTRLTVT.

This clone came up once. The CDR3 spells CATSTGQGNQPQHF. The CDR3 DNA reads TGTGCCACCTCAACGGGGCAGGGCAATCAGCCCCAGCATTTT. V is TRBV19 and J is TRBJ1-5; D is perhaps TRBD1 (5 bases). The germline V gene has CDR1 LNHDA and CDR2 SQIVND (reference sequence). V lost 10 bases and J lost 2, with 15 bases in between. The CDR3 spans 14 residues. The variable domain in full, with the rest retrieved from reference TRBV19 and TRBJ1-5, is DGGITQSPKYLFRKEGQNVTLSCEQNLNHDAMYWYRQDPGQGLRLIYYSQIVNDFQKGDIAEGYSVSREKKESFPLTVTSAQKNPTAFYLCATSTGQGNQPQHFGDGTRLSIL.

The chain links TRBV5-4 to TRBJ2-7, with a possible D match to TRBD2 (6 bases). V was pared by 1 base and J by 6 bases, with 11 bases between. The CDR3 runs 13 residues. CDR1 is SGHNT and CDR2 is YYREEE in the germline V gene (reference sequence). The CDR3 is CASSLLGRPEQYF. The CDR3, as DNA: TGTGCCAGCAGCTTGTTGGGGAGGCCCGAGCAGTACTTC.

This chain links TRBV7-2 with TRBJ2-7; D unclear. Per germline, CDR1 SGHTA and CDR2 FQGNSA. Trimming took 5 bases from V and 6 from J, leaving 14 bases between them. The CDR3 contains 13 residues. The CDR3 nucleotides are TGTGCCAGCAGCCCGCAACCCTACGGCGAGCAGTACTTC. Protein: CASSPQPYGEQYF.

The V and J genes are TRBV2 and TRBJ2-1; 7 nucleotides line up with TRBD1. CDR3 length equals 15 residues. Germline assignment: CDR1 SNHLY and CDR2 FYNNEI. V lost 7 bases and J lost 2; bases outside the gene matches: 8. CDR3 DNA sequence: TGTGCCAGCACACCCCAGGGGGTGGCCTACAATGAGCAGTTCTTC. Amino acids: CASTPQGVAYNEQFF.

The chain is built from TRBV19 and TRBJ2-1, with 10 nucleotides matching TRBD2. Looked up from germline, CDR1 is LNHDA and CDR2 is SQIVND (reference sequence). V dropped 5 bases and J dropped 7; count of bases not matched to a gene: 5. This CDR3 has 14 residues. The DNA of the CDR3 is TGTGCCAGTAGTGCCAGCGGGAGGGAGAATGAGCAGTTCTTC. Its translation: CASSASGRENEQFF.

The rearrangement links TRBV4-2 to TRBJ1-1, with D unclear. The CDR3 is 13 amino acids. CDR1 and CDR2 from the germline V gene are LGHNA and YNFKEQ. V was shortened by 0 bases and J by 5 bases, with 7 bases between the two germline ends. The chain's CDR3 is CASSQDLGTEAFF. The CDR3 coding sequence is TGTGCCAGCAGCCAAGATCTAGGAACTGAAGCTTTCTTT.

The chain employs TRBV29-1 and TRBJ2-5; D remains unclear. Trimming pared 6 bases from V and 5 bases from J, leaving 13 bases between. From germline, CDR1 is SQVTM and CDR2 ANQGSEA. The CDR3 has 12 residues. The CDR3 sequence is CSVPSRTETQYF. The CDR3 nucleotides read TGCAGCGTCCCCAGTCGGACGGAGACCCAGTACTTC. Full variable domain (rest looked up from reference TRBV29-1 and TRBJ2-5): SAVISQKPSRDICQRGTSLTIQCQVDSQVTMMFWYRQQPGQSLTLIATANQGSEATYESGFVIDKFPISRPNLTFSTLTVSNMSPEDSSIYLCSVPSRTETQYFGPGTRLLVL.

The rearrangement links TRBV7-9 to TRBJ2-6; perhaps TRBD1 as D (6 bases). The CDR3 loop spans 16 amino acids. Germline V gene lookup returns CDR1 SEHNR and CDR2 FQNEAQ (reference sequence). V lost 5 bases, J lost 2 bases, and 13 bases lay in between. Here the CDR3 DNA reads TGTGCCAGCAGCCAAGGTCAGGGGACTGGGGCCAACGTCCTGACTTTC. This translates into CASSQGQGTGANVLTF.

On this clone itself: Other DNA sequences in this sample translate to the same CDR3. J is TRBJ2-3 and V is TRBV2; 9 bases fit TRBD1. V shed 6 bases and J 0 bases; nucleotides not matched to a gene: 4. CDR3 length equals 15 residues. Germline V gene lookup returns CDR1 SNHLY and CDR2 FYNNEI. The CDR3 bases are TGTGCCAGCAGCGGACAGGGGTCGAGCACAGATACGCAGTATTTT. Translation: CASSGQGSSTDTQYF.